This paragraph covers one T cell receptor beta chain sequence. Its antigen is still unknown. This CDR3 has 15 residues. Germline V gene data show CDR1 as KGHSY and CDR2 as FQNENV. Trimming pared 0 bases from V and 8 bases from J, leaving 14 bases between. As processed by the authors: ImmunoSEQ output held junction-only sequences without quality scores, so filtering differed. The protocol was immunoSEQ multiplex PCR, while the TCRdb copy is restricted to in-frame clones and leaves out a portion. Clone size and the V and J calls come from that table; the DNA yielded D and trimming. The sample contains approximately 340,000 clones, around 79% of which appear only once. Donation came from healthy HIV-negative adults that had no recent acute infections or vaccinations. Investigators divided CD4+ cells into CD45RA+ naive and CD45RA-negative memory subsets. This sample stems from a study of shared clonotypes between healthy human individuals. The study, taken as a whole, reports: Non-shared clonotypes showed lower generation probabilities than clonotypes common to all four donors.

The chain has TRBV16 and TRBJ2-1; D is undetermined. The sequencing input was memory CD4+ T cells sorted from blood. Noted subset: CD45RA-negative fraction. The sequence came from a man younger than 40 in good health. The DNA for the CDR3 is TGTGCCAGCAGCCAATCCTCAATAGCTTCCTATGAGCAGTTCTTC. Protein: CASSQSSIASYEQFF.